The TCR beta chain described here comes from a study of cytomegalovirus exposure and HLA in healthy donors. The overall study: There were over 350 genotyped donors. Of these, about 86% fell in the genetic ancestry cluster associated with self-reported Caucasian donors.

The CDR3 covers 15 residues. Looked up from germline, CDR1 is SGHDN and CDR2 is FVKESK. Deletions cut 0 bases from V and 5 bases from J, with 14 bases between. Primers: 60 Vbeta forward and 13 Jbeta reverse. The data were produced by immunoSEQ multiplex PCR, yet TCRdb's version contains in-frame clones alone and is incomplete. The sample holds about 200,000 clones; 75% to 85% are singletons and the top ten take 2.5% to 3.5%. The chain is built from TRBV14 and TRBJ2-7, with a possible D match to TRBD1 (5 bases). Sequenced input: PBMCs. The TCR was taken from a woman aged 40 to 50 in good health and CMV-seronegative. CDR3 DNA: TGTGCCAGCAGCCAAGATCGGGTAGGGGCGAACGAGCAGTACTTC. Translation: CASSQDRVGANEQYF.